This TCR beta chain was profiled in a study of breast tumors, draining lymph nodes, adjacent tissues. Study-wide results and caveats: Tumor and nontumor repertoires were significantly more similar in luminal-like than in basal-like breast cancer.

This clonotype came up many times. Its cognate antigen is unknown. TCRdb reanalysed the multiplex PCR reads using MiXCR and keeps one entry per CDR3 protein. The sample comprises approximately 210,000 distinct CDR3 sequences, 32% of which are singletons, and 1.4% rests with the top ten. Breast cancer patients provided tissue from their axillary draining lymph nodes. The germline V gene encodes CDR1 SGHRS and CDR2 YFSETQ. V was shortened by 6 bases and J by 0 bases, with 11 bases between the two germline ends. The CDR3 spans 14 residues. The chain is built from TRBV5-1 and TRBJ2-3, with D perhaps matching TRBD2 (6 bases). This TCR was sampled from a female donor with breast cancer. Some clones in this sample may be carry-over from other donors' samples. The sequenced sample consisted of axillary lymph node tissue. CDR3 bases: TGCGCCAGCATCAGGGACTCTAGCACAGATACGCAGTATTTT. It encodes CASIRDSSTDTQYF.